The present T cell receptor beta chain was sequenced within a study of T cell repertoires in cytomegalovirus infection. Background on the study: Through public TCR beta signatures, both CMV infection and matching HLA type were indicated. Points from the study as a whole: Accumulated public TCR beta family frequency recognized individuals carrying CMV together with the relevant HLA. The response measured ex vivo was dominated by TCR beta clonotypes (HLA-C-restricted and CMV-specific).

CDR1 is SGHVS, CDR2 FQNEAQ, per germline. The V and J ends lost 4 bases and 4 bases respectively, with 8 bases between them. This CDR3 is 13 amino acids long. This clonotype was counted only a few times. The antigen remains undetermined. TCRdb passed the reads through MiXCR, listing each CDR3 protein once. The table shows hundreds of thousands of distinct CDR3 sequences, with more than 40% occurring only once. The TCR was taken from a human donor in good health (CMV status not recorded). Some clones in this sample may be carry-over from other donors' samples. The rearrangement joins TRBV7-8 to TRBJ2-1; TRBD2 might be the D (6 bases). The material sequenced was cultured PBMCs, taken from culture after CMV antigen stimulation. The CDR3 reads CASSWREYNEQFF. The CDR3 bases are TGTGCCAGCAGCTGGAGGGAGTACAATGAGCAGTTCTTC.